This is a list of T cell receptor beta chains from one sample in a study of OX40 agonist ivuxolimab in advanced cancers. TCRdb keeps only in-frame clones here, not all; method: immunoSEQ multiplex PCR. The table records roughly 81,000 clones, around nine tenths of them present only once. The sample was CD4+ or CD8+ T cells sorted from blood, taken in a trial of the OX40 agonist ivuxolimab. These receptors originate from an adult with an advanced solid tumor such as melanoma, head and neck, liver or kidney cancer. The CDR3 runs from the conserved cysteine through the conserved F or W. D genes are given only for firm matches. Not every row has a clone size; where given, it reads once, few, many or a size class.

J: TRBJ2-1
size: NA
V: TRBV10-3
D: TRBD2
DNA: TGTGCCATCAGTGATGCGGGGAGGGGACGGAATGAGCAGTTCTTC
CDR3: CAISDAGRGRNEQFF

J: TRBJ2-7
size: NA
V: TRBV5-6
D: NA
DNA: TGTGCCAGCAGCTACTTTCGGGGCTCCTACGAGCAGTACTTC
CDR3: CASSYFRGSYEQYF

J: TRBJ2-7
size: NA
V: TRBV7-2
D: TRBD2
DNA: TGTGCAACTAGCGGGGACGACTACGAGCAGTACTTC
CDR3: CATSGDDYEQYF

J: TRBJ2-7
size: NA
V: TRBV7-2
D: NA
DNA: TGTGCCAGCAGCTTAAATCGAGAGTACCAGTACTTC
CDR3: CASSLNREYQYF

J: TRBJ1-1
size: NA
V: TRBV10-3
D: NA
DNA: TGTGCCATCATCTGGTTCTTCGGGGGATCTGAAGCTTTCTTT
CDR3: CAIIWFFGGSEAFF

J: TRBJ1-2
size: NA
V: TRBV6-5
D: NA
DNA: TGTGCCAGCAGTTACTCGTCCTGGAGTGGCTACACCTTC
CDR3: CASSYSSWSGYTF

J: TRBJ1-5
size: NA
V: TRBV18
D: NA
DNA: TGTGCCAGCTCACACGGACAGCCATATAGCAATCAGCCCCAGCATTTT
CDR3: CASSHGQPYSNQPQHF

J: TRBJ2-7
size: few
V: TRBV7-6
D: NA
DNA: TGTGCCAGCAGCTTCTCCCAGACCTACGAGCAGTACTTC
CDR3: CASSFSQTYEQYF

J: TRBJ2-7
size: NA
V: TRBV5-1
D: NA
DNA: TGCGCCAGCAGCTTGTTAAGTGGGGGTGAAGCCTACGAGCAGTACTTC
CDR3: CASSLLSGGEAYEQYF

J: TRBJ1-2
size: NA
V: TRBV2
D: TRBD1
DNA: TGTGCCAGCAGTGAGTTCAGGGGGAGGAACTATGGCTACACCTTC
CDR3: CASSEFRGRNYGYTF

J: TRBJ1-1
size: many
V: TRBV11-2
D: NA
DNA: TGTGCCAGCAGCTCACACATGAACACTGAAGCTTTCTTT
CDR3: CASSSHMNTEAFF

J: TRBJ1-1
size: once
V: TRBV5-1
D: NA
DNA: TGCGCCAGCAGCTGGGGCTCGACAGAAGAAGCTTTCTTT
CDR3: CASSWGSTEEAFF

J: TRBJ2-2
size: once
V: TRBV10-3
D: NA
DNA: TGTGCCATCAGTGAGCATGCGGGAAACACCGGGGAGCTGTTTTTT
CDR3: CAISEHAGNTGELFF

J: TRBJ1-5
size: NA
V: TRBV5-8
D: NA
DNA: TGTGCCAGCAGATGGGGGACGGATAGCAATCAGCCCCAGCATTTT
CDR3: CASRWGTDSNQPQHF

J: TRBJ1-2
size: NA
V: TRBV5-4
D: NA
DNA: TGTGCCAGCAGCTTAGACCCTGGAAATGGCTACACCTTC
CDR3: CASSLDPGNGYTF

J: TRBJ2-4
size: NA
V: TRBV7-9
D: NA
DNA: TGTGCCAGCAGTTCATTGACGACAGGCCTGCCCCAGTACTTC
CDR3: CASSSLTTGLPQYF

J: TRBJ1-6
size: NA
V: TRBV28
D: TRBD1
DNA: TGTGCCAGCAGGACAGGGGGTAATTCACCCCTCCACTTT
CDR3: CASRTGGNSPLHF

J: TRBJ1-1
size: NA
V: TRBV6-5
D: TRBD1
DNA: TGTGCCAGCAGTTACATATCGGGACAGGGCCACGCTGGGGCTTTCTTT
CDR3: CASSYISGQGHAGAFF

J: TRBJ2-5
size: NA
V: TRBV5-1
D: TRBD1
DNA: TGCGCCAGCAGCTTTGGACAGGAAGAGACCCAGTACTTC
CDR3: CASSFGQEETQYF

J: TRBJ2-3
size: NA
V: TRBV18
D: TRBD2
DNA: TGTGCCAGCTCCCCCCTCGGGGGGGGCACAGATACGCAGTATTTT
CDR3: CASSPLGGGTDTQYF